This T cell receptor (beta chain) was identified in a study of identical twins. Study results and limitations: Excess sharing by twins proved weaker in beta out-of-frame sequences. Carriage of fewer insertions was seen in abundant cord blood beta clonotypes, whereas memory repertoires showed none.

The table lists this clonotype with many counts. Its antigen remains unknown. Unique molecular identifiers were present on the cDNA, and a universal primer site came from template switching. A single record per CDR3 protein comes from TCRdb applying MiXCR to the 5' RACE reads. The data show about 720,000 distinct CDR3 sequences, with around 8.6% seen just once and 0.98% held by the top ten. A further study also used this sample, focusing on yellow fever vaccine responses in identical twins. As that report states: In identical twins, vaccine T cell responses appeared partly shared and partly individual.

Sequencing was carried out using PBMCs. This TCR was sampled from a woman between 18 and 30 years old in good health.

CDR3 protein: CASSLENTADTQYF. The CDR3 nucleotides are TGCGCCAGCAGCTTGGAAAATACCGCAGATACGCAGTATTTT. The chain recombines TRBV5-1 with TRBJ2-3; D remains unclear. Per the germline V gene, CDR1 is SGHRS and CDR2 is YFSETQ. The CDR3 contains 14 residues. V was cut by 0 bases and J by 4 bases, with 9 bases left in between.